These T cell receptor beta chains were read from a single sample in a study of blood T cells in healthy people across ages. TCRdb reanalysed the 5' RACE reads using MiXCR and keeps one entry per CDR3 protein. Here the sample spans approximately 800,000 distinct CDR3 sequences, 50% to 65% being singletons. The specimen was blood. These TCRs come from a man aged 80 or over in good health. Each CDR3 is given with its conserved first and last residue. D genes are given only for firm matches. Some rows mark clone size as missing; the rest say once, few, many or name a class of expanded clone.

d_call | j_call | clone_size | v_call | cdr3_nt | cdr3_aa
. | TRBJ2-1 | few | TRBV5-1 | TGCGCCAGCAGCTTAGGCGGGACCGACGATGAGCAGTTCTTC | CASSLGGTDDEQFF
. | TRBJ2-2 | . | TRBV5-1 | TGCGCCAGCAGCGTGTATCGGGAGACCGGGGAGCTGTTTTTT | CASSVYRETGELFF
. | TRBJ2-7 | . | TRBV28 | TGTGCCGCGCGGAACTCCTACGAGCAGTACTTC | CAARNSYEQYF
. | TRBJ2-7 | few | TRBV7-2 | TGTGCCAGCAGCTTAGTGACTAGCTCCTACGAGCAGTACTTC | CASSLVTSSYEQYF
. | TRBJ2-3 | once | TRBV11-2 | TGTGCCAGCACGTATCCGGGCCACAGATACGCGTATTTT | CASTYPGHRYAYF
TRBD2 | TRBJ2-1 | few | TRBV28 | TGTGCCAGCAGTCCCTTAACCCTAACTAGCGGACTCGGGGTTGAGCAGTTCTTC | CASSPLTLTSGLGVEQFF
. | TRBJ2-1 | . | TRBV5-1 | TGCGCCAGCAGCTTGGTCCTCCCGAGCTCCTACAATGAGCAGTTCTTC | CASSLVLPSSYNEQFF
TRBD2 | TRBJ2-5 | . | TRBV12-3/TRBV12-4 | TGTGCCAGCACCCAGATAAGCGGGAGGTTGAGTGAGCAGTACTTC | CASTQISGRLSEQYF
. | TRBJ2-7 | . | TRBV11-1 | TGTGCCAGCAGCTCAAATGCGGGACAGATCTCCTACGAGCAGTACTTC | CASSSNAGQISYEQYF
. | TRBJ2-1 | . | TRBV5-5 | TGTGCCAGCAGCGGACCCCAACTGAGTATTTGGTCAGAGCAGTTCTTC | CASSGPQLSIWSEQFF
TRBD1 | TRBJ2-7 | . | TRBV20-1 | TGCAGGGCTAGAAGGGGGCCTAACGAGCAGTACTTC | CRARRGPNEQYF
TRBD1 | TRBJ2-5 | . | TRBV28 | TGTGCCAGCAGCCCGCCGGGACAGGGTATTCACCCGTACTTC | CASSPPGQGIHPYF
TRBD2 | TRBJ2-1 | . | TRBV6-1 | TGTGCCAGCAGTGATTTGGGGACAGGTGGACTAGCGGGGGACCGCTCCTACAATGAGCAGTTCTTC | CASSDLGTGGLAGDRSYNEQFF
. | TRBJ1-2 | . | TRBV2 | TGTGCCAGCAGTGAAGTTGCAGGGGCAAACTATGGCTACACCTTC | CASSEVAGANYGYTF
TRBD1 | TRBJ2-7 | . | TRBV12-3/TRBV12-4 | TGTGCCAGCAGTCCCAAGGACAGGAGCTACGAGCAGTACTTC | CASSPKDRSYEQYF
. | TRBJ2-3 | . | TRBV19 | TGTGCCAGTGAGGCAGACGACAGATACGCGTATTTT | CASEADDRYAYF
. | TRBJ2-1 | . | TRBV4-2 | TGTGCCAGCAGCCAGCAGGGTGGTGAGCAGTTCTTC | CASSQQGGEQFF
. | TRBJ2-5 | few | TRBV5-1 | TGCGCCAGCAGCTTAGGGCCCTTCCAAGAGACCCAGTACTTC | CASSLGPFQETQYF
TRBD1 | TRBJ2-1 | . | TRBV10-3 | TGTGCCATCAGTGGGCTCTCTGACAGGGTGCCCTACAATGAGCAGTTCTTC | CAISGLSDRVPYNEQFF
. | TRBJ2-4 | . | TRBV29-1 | TGCAGCGTTGGGTCCCGACAGGGGAGGGACATTCAGTACTTC | CSVGSRQGRDIQYF
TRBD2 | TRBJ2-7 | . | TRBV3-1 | TGTGCCAGCAGCCAAGATGCACTAGCGGGAGTTCGGAATGAGCAGTACTTC | CASSQDALAGVRNEQYF
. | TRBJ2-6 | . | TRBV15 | TGTGCCACCAGCAGAGTCGCAGGGAGGTCAGCCAACGTCCTGACTTTC | CATSRVAGRSANVLTF
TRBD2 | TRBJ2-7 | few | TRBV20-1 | TGCAGTGCTAGAGTTCTAGCGGGAGTCTACGAGCAGTACTTC | CSARVLAGVYEQYF
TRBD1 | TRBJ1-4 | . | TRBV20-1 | TGCAGTGCATGGGACAGGGTGGGGGAAAAACTGTTTTTT | CSAWDRVGEKLFF
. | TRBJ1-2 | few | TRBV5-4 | TGTGCCAGCAGCTTGGTGAAGGGAGGTGGCTACACCTTC | CASSLVKGGGYTF
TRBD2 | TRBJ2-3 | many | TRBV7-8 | TGTGCCAGCAGCTTAGGGCGGGAGGGCCTATCTCCAGATACGCAGTATTTT | CASSLGREGLSPDTQYF
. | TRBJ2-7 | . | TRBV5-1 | TGCGCCAGCAGTCAGGGGGGGACAAAGTACGAGCAGTACTTC | CASSQGGTKYEQYF
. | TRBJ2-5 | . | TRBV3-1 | TGTGCCAGCAGCCAACTGGGCGCCGAAGAGACCCAGTACTTC | CASSQLGAEETQYF
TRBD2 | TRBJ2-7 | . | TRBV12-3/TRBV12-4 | TGTGCCAGCAGATTAGGACTAGCGGGAGTCTACGAGCAGTACTTC | CASRLGLAGVYEQYF
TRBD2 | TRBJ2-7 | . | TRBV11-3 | TGTGCCAGCAGCTTTAGCGGGGACATATACGAGCAGTACTTC | CASSFSGDIYEQYF
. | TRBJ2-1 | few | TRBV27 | TGTGCCAGCAGTATTACAGGGCTTGAGCAGTTCTTC | CASSITGLEQFF
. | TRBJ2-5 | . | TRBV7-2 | TGTGCCAACAGCCGCCAGGCTAGCCGCCAAGAGACCCAGTACTTC | CANSRQASRQETQYF
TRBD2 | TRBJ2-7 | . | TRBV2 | TGTGCCAGCAGCGGAGTGTCTAGCGGGAGTGTTCAGTACTTC | CASSGVSSGSVQYF
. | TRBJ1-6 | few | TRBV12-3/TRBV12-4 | TGTGCCAGCAGTTTTGGCAGAGGGAATTCACCCCTCCACTTT | CASSFGRGNSPLHF
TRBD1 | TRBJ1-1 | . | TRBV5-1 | TGCGCCAGCAGCTTGGGTGGACAGGGCTACCCCCCCACTGAAGCTTTCTTT | CASSLGGQGYPPTEAFF
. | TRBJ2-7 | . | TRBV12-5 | TGTGCTAGTGGGGCAGGGCCACTGAGGGACGAGCAGTACTTC | CASGAGPLRDEQYF
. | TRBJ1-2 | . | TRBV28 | TGTGCCGGGCAGGGCAGGGACTATGGCTACACCTTC | CAGQGRDYGYTF
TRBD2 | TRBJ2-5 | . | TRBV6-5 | TGTGCCACTAGGACTAGCGGGAAAGGAGAGACCCAGTACTTC | CATRTSGKGETQYF